These T cell receptor beta chains were read from a single sample in a study of post-analysis software for immune sequencing data. Each CDR3 protein gets one entry after TCRdb re-called the PCR reads with MiXCR. This table holds around 700,000 distinct CDR3 sequences, about 60% found once. The sample consisted of blood. The source is a girl aged 2 to 9 with multiple sclerosis. CDR3s include the opening cysteine and the closing phenylalanine or tryptophan. D genes are given only for firm matches. Part of the rows lack a size; the others show once, few, many or a class for expanded clones.

v_gene: TRBV7-2
abundance: once
d_gene: TRBD2
j_gene: TRBJ2-3
CDR3aa: CASSLVLTSGSGADTQYF
CDR3nt: TGTGCCAGCAGCTTAGTGTTGACTAGCGGGAGTGGGGCAGATACGCAGTATTTT

v_gene: TRBV3-1
abundance: few
d_gene: .
j_gene: TRBJ2-7
CDR3aa: CASSPLEAYEQYF
CDR3nt: TGTGCCAGCAGCCCTCTCGAGGCCTACGAGCAGTACTTC

v_gene: TRBV7-9
abundance: .
d_gene: TRBD1
j_gene: TRBJ2-5
CDR3aa: CASSSSTGQETQYF
CDR3nt: TGTGCCAGCAGCAGTTCGACAGGGCAAGAGACCCAGTACTTC

v_gene: TRBV12-3/TRBV12-4
abundance: .
d_gene: .
j_gene: TRBJ1-2
CDR3aa: CASGWFDREGYTF
CDR3nt: TGTGCCAGCGGGTGGTTCGACAGAGAAGGCTACACCTTC

v_gene: TRBV27
abundance: .
d_gene: TRBD1
j_gene: TRBJ2-1
CDR3aa: CASRRRIGQDRNNEQFF
CDR3nt: TGTGCCAGCAGGCGGAGAATTGGACAGGATCGTAACAATGAGCAGTTCTTC

v_gene: TRBV24-1
abundance: few
d_gene: .
j_gene: TRBJ2-1
CDR3aa: CATSDAGRDEQFF
CDR3nt: TGTGCCACCAGTGACGCCGGAAGGGATGAGCAGTTCTTC

v_gene: TRBV18
abundance: .
d_gene: .
j_gene: TRBJ1-1
CDR3aa: CASSPTGADTEAFF
CDR3nt: TGTGCCAGCTCACCCACGGGGGCCGACACTGAAGCTTTCTTT

v_gene: TRBV4-1
abundance: .
d_gene: TRBD2
j_gene: TRBJ2-7
CDR3aa: CASRRESMTYEQYF
CDR3nt: TGCGCCAGCCGGCGGGAGTCAATGACCTACGAGCAGTACTTC

v_gene: TRBV29-1
abundance: few
d_gene: .
j_gene: TRBJ2-7
CDR3aa: CSVEDGPGGYEQYF
CDR3nt: TGCAGCGTTGAAGATGGCCCAGGCGGATACGAGCAGTACTTC

v_gene: TRBV7-9
abundance: .
d_gene: .
j_gene: TRBJ2-1
CDR3aa: CASSWNRVGSNEQFF
CDR3nt: TGTGCCAGCAGCTGGAACAGGGTGGGGTCCAATGAGCAGTTCTTC

v_gene: TRBV7-9
abundance: .
d_gene: .
j_gene: TRBJ2-3
CDR3aa: CASSLGAAYTDTQYF
CDR3nt: TGTGCCAGCAGCTTAGGGGCGGCCTACACAGATACGCAGTATTTT

v_gene: TRBV7-8
abundance: few
d_gene: .
j_gene: TRBJ2-4
CDR3aa: CASSPEGGGGAKNIQYF
CDR3nt: TGTGCCAGCAGCCCGGAGGGTGGTGGAGGGGCCAAAAACATTCAGTACTTC

v_gene: TRBV15
abundance: few
d_gene: .
j_gene: TRBJ1-5
CDR3aa: CATSRGNQPQHF
CDR3nt: TGTGCCACCAGCAGGGGAAATCAGCCCCAGCATTTT

v_gene: TRBV7-9
abundance: .
d_gene: .
j_gene: TRBJ2-5
CDR3aa: CASSLEATETQYF
CDR3nt: TGTGCCAGCAGCTTAGAGGCCACGGAGACCCAGTACTTC

v_gene: TRBV20-1
abundance: .
d_gene: .
j_gene: TRBJ2-1
CDR3aa: CSAREGGSLVNEQFF
CDR3nt: TGCAGTGCTAGAGAGGGCGGTTCCCTGGTCAATGAGCAGTTCTTC

v_gene: TRBV7-2
abundance: .
d_gene: TRBD2
j_gene: TRBJ2-1
CDR3aa: CASSFLYSGGDNEQFF
CDR3nt: TGTGCCAGCAGCTTCCTTTATAGCGGGGGGGACAATGAGCAGTTCTTC

v_gene: TRBV4-1
abundance: .
d_gene: .
j_gene: TRBJ2-4
CDR3aa: CASSQNEANIQYF
CDR3nt: TGCGCCAGCAGCCAAAATGAGGCGAACATTCAGTACTTC

v_gene: TRBV29-1
abundance: .
d_gene: .
j_gene: TRBJ2-3
CDR3aa: CSVEQRRPGTQYF
CDR3nt: TGCAGCGTTGAACAACGCCGCCCGGGTACGCAGTATTTT

v_gene: TRBV7-9
abundance: .
d_gene: .
j_gene: TRBJ2-5
CDR3aa: CASSRARGASQETQYF
CDR3nt: TGTGCCAGTTCGAGGGCTCGGGGGGCATCACAAGAGACCCAGTACTTC

v_gene: TRBV4-1
abundance: few
d_gene: .
j_gene: TRBJ2-7
CDR3aa: CASSPWDRSYEQYF
CDR3nt: TGCGCCAGCAGCCCTTGGGACCGCTCCTACGAGCAGTACTTC

v_gene: TRBV3-1
abundance: .
d_gene: .
j_gene: TRBJ2-3
CDR3aa: CASSPYDRGGSADTQYF
CDR3nt: TGTGCCAGCAGCCCTTATGACCGAGGAGGATCGGCAGATACGCAGTATTTT

v_gene: TRBV11-1
abundance: .
d_gene: .
j_gene: TRBJ2-3
CDR3aa: CASSLGVSIADTQYF
CDR3nt: TGTGCCAGCAGCTTAGGGGTCTCGATAGCAGATACGCAGTATTTT

v_gene: TRBV20-1
abundance: few
d_gene: .
j_gene: TRBJ2-1
CDR3aa: CSAIPDENNEQFF
CDR3nt: TGCAGTGCTATCCCGGACGAAAACAATGAGCAGTTCTTC

v_gene: TRBV20-1
abundance: .
d_gene: TRBD2
j_gene: TRBJ2-7
CDR3aa: CSARVSSGPPYEQYF
CDR3nt: TGCAGTGCTAGAGTTTCTAGCGGGCCCCCCTACGAGCAGTACTTC

v_gene: TRBV29-1
abundance: .
d_gene: .
j_gene: TRBJ1-5
CDR3aa: CSVVWGAGQPQHF
CDR3nt: TGCAGCGTTGTTTGGGGGGCCGGTCAGCCCCAGCATTTT

v_gene: TRBV9
abundance: .
d_gene: TRBD1
j_gene: TRBJ1-2
CDR3aa: CASSRTGFRDYGYTF
CDR3nt: TGTGCCAGCAGCCGGACAGGGTTTCGAGACTATGGCTACACCTTC

v_gene: TRBV15
abundance: .
d_gene: TRBD2
j_gene: TRBJ2-1
CDR3aa: CATELAGSNNEQFF
CDR3nt: TGTGCCACCGAATTAGCGGGGAGTAACAATGAGCAGTTCTTC

v_gene: TRBV20-1
abundance: .
d_gene: TRBD1
j_gene: TRBJ2-5
CDR3aa: CSARTGTGRFFQETQYF
CDR3nt: TGCAGTGCTAGAACCGGGACAGGACGATTTTTCCAAGAGACCCAGTACTTC

v_gene: TRBV6-6
abundance: .
d_gene: .
j_gene: TRBJ1-4
CDR3aa: CASSYFGATNEKLFF
CDR3nt: TGTGCCAGCAGTTATTTTGGGGCCACTAATGAAAAACTGTTTTTT

v_gene: TRBV27
abundance: few
d_gene: .
j_gene: TRBJ1-2
CDR3aa: CASRTMGNYGYTF
CDR3nt: TGTGCCAGCAGAACAATGGGAAACTATGGCTACACCTTC

v_gene: TRBV11-2
abundance: few
d_gene: TRBD1
j_gene: TRBJ2-7
CDR3aa: CASSSQGDSYEQYF
CDR3nt: TGTGCCAGCAGCTCACAGGGGGACTCCTACGAGCAGTACTTC

v_gene: TRBV28
abundance: .
d_gene: .
j_gene: TRBJ1-1
CDR3aa: CASVSTGMNTEAFF
CDR3nt: TGTGCCAGTGTCTCGACGGGGATGAACACTGAAGCTTTCTTT

v_gene: TRBV6-1
abundance: .
d_gene: .
j_gene: TRBJ2-3
CDR3aa: CAGSEGAGGPYEQYF
CDR3nt: TGTGCCGGCAGTGAAGGCGCCGGGGGGCCCTACGAGCAGTATTTT

v_gene: TRBV5-1
abundance: .
d_gene: TRBD2
j_gene: TRBJ2-1
CDR3aa: CASSLISGRYNEQFF
CDR3nt: TGCGCCAGCAGCTTGATTAGCGGGAGGTACAATGAGCAGTTCTTC

v_gene: TRBV14
abundance: .
d_gene: .
j_gene: TRBJ2-3
CDR3aa: CASSQIRGSVTDTQYF
CDR3nt: TGTGCCAGCAGCCAAATCCGGGGGTCGGTCACAGATACGCAGTATTTT

v_gene: TRBV10-3
abundance: few
d_gene: TRBD2
j_gene: TRBJ2-7
CDR3aa: CAIREAGDEQYF
CDR3nt: TGTGCCATCCGGGAGGCCGGGGACGAGCAGTACTTC

v_gene: TRBV5-5
abundance: .
d_gene: TRBD1
j_gene: TRBJ2-7
CDR3aa: CASSTPTGGGSYEQYF
CDR3nt: TGTGCCAGCTCTACGCCCACAGGGGGCGGATCCTACGAGCAGTACTTC

v_gene: TRBV24-1
abundance: .
d_gene: .
j_gene: TRBJ2-1
CDR3aa: CATRPPVGDEQFF
CDR3nt: TGTGCCACCAGGCCGCCCGTAGGAGATGAGCAGTTCTTC

v_gene: TRBV2
abundance: few
d_gene: .
j_gene: TRBJ1-1
CDR3aa: CASTRGQNTEAFF
CDR3nt: TGTGCCAGCACTAGGGGACAGAACACTGAAGCTTTCTTT

v_gene: TRBV19
abundance: .
d_gene: .
j_gene: TRBJ1-2
CDR3aa: CASFLQSPLHTF
CDR3nt: TGTGCCAGTTTCTTACAGTCGCCGCTACACACCTTC

v_gene: TRBV12-3/TRBV12-4
abundance: .
d_gene: .
j_gene: TRBJ1-2
CDR3aa: CASSFMGTESYTF
CDR3nt: TGTGCCAGCAGTTTCATGGGTACGGAAAGCTACACCTTC

v_gene: TRBV4-2
abundance: .
d_gene: .
j_gene: TRBJ2-4
CDR3aa: CASSQVKEWDIQYF
CDR3nt: TGTGCCAGCAGCCAAGTAAAGGAGTGGGACATTCAGTACTTC

v_gene: TRBV2
abundance: .
d_gene: TRBD2
j_gene: TRBJ2-7
CDR3aa: CASSEKRDYEQYF
CDR3nt: TGTGCCAGCAGTGAAAAGCGGGACTACGAGCAGTACTTC

v_gene: TRBV7-9
abundance: .
d_gene: .
j_gene: TRBJ2-7
CDR3aa: CASGPSSSSYEQYF
CDR3nt: TGTGCCAGCGGCCCCTCCTCAAGCTCCTACGAGCAGTACTTC

v_gene: TRBV28
abundance: .
d_gene: .
j_gene: TRBJ2-3
CDR3aa: CASSSGTGGPSDTQYF
CDR3nt: TGTGCCAGCAGTTCCGGGACCGGAGGGCCCAGTGATACGCAGTATTTT

v_gene: TRBV10-3
abundance: .
d_gene: .
j_gene: TRBJ2-7
CDR3aa: CAISSGHEQYF
CDR3nt: TGTGCCATCAGCTCCGGCCACGAGCAGTACTTC

v_gene: TRBV10-3
abundance: few
d_gene: TRBD1
j_gene: TRBJ2-1
CDR3aa: CAISELSKTGGSYNEQFF
CDR3nt: TGTGCCATCAGTGAGCTTAGTAAGACAGGGGGCTCCTACAATGAGCAGTTCTTC

v_gene: TRBV12-3/TRBV12-4
abundance: .
d_gene: TRBD1
j_gene: TRBJ2-7
CDR3aa: CASRPGTGASYEQYF
CDR3nt: TGTGCCAGCAGACCCGGGACAGGGGCTTCCTACGAGCAGTACTTC

v_gene: TRBV7-9
abundance: few
d_gene: TRBD1
j_gene: TRBJ1-2
CDR3aa: CASSKESGTGDGYTF
CDR3nt: TGTGCCAGCAGCAAGGAATCCGGGACAGGGGATGGCTACACCTTC

v_gene: TRBV10-3
abundance: few
d_gene: .
j_gene: TRBJ2-7
CDR3aa: CAIRTGADSSYEQYF
CDR3nt: TGTGCCATCAGGACGGGGGCAGATAGCTCCTACGAGCAGTACTTC

v_gene: TRBV27
abundance: once
d_gene: .
j_gene: TRBJ1-5
CDR3aa: CASSSAPTNQPQHF
CDR3nt: TGTGCCAGCAGTTCCGCTCCCACTAATCAGCCCCAGCATTTT

v_gene: TRBV29-1
abundance: .
d_gene: .
j_gene: TRBJ2-3
CDR3aa: CSVKGRLTDTQYF
CDR3nt: TGCAGCGTTAAGGGGCGCCTCACAGATACGCAGTATTTT

v_gene: TRBV3-1
abundance: .
d_gene: TRBD2
j_gene: TRBJ2-4
CDR3aa: CASNQSGNVNIQYF
CDR3nt: TGTGCCAGCAACCAAAGCGGGAATGTTAACATTCAGTACTTC

v_gene: TRBV20-1
abundance: once
d_gene: .
j_gene: TRBJ2-5
CDR3aa: CSASGQSETQYF
CDR3nt: TGCAGTGCTAGCGGGCAGTCGGAGACCCAGTACTTC

v_gene: TRBV20-1
abundance: .
d_gene: .
j_gene: TRBJ2-3
CDR3aa: CSAQRGGGADTQYF
CDR3nt: TGCAGTGCTCAGAGGGGAGGGGGGGCAGATACGCAGTATTTT

v_gene: TRBV10-3
abundance: .
d_gene: TRBD2
j_gene: TRBJ2-3
CDR3aa: CAISESWTSGGFTDTQYF
CDR3nt: TGTGCCATCAGTGAGTCCTGGACTAGCGGGGGCTTCACAGATACGCAGTATTTT

v_gene: TRBV7-8
abundance: .
d_gene: .
j_gene: TRBJ2-5
CDR3aa: CASSLGSVGGSEQYF
CDR3nt: TGTGCCAGCAGCTTAGGATCGGTTGGGGGGTCTGAGCAGTACTTC

v_gene: TRBV10-2
abundance: .
d_gene: .
j_gene: TRBJ2-5
CDR3aa: CASSVGLGSGETQYF
CDR3nt: TGCGCCAGCAGTGTCGGTTTAGGGAGCGGGGAGACCCAGTACTTC

v_gene: TRBV24-1
abundance: few
d_gene: .
j_gene: TRBJ2-1
CDR3aa: CATSDGERGEQFF
CDR3nt: TGTGCCACCAGTGACGGAGAACGGGGCGAGCAGTTCTTC

v_gene: TRBV7-8
abundance: few
d_gene: .
j_gene: TRBJ2-1
CDR3aa: CASSLEGSLALNEQFF
CDR3nt: TGTGCCAGCAGCTTAGAGGGCTCCTTAGCCCTTAATGAGCAGTTCTTC